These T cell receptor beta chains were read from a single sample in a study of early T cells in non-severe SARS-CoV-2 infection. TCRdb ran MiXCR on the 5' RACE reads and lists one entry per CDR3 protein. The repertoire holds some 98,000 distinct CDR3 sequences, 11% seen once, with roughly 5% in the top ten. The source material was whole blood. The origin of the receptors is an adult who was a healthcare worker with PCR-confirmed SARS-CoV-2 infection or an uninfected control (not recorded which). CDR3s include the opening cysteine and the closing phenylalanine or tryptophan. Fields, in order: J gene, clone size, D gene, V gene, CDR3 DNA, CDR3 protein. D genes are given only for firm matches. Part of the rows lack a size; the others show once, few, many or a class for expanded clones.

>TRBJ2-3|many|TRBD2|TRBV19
TGTGCCAGTAGTATAGAGGGACTAGCGGTGGGCACAGATACGCAGTATTTT
CASSIEGLAVGTDTQYF
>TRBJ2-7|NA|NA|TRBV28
TGTGCCAGCAGTTTCAATCGGTACGAGCAGTACTTC
CASSFNRYEQYF
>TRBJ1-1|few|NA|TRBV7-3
TGTGCCAGCAGCTTTAACCCGGGGAGGGAAGCTTTCTTT
CASSFNPGREAFF
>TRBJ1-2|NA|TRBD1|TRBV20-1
TGCAGTGCTAGAACAGGGGGCGCGGGCTATGGCTACACCTTC
CSARTGGAGYGYTF
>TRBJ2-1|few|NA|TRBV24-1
TGTGCCACCAGTGATTCCTACCCCCAGGGGAAGCTCTACAATGAGCAGTTCTTC
CATSDSYPQGKLYNEQFF
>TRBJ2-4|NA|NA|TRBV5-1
TGCGCCAGCAGCTTGGATACAGGGTCGGCTATTCAGTACTTC
CASSLDTGSAIQYF
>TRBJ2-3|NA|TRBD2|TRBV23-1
TGCGCCAGCAGTCAAACGAAGAACCGGCGGGGGGCACACAGATACGCAGTATTT
CASSQTKNRRGAHRYAVF
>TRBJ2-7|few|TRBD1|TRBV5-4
TGTGCCAGCAGCTTGATGGACAGGGGCCCCGAGCAGTACTTC
CASSLMDRGPEQYF
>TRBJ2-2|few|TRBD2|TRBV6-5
TGTGCCAGCAGTTATTTTAGCGGGAGGGCCACCGGGGAGCTGTTTTTT
CASSYFSGRATGELFF
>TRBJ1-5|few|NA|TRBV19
TGTGCCAGTAGTATCCAGGGCGGTCAGCCCCAGCATTTT
CASSIQGGQPQHF
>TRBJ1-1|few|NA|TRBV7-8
TGTGCCAGCAGCTTACGAGGGAAGGAGGCTGAAGCTTTCTTT
CASSLRGKEAEAFF
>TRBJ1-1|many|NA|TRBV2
TGTGCCAGCAGTGGTACGGCGAACACTGAAGCTTTCTTT
CASSGTANTEAFF
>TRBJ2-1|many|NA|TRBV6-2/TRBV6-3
TGTGCCAGCAGTTACCCCCAGGGGTCCTACAATGAGCAGTTCTTC
CASSYPQGSYNEQFF
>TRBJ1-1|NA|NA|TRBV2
TGTGCCAGCAATCCGACAGACCTGAACACTGAAGCTTTCTTT
CASNPTDLNTEAFF
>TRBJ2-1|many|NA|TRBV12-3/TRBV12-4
TGTGCCAGCAGTCCTACACGGAACAATGAGCAGTTCTTC
CASSPTRNNEQFF
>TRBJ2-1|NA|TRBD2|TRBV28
TGTGCCAGCAGTTTCTCGACTAGCGGGGAAAAGGATGAGCAGTTCTTC
CASSFSTSGEKDEQFF
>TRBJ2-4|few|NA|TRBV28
TGTGCCAGCAGCTCTGGACTGGCATGGAAAAACATTCAGTACTTC
CASSSGLAWKNIQYF
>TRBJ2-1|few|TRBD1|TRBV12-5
TGTGCTAGTGGTCCGGACAGGGACAATGAGCAGTTCTTC
CASGPDRDNEQFF
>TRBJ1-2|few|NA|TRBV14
TGTGCCAGCAGCCAAGAGTCTTCCGGGCACGATGGCTACACCTTC
CASSQESSGHDGYTF
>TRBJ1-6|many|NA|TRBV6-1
TGTGCCAGCAGTGTGGCAGGGTTATCACCCCTCCACTTT
CASSVAGLSPLHF
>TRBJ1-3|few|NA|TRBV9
TGTGCCAGCAGCCCCCGCGGTGCCGTCTCTGGAAACACCATATATTTT
CASSPRGAVSGNTIYF
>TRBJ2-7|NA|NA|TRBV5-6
TGTGCCAGCAGCTTTTTAATGGACACTCTTACCGAGCAGTACTTC
CASSFLMDTLTEQYF
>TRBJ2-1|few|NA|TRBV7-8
TGTGCCAGCAGCTTAACGGGAAACAATGAGCAGTTCTTC
CASSLTGNNEQFF
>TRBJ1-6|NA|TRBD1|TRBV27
TGTGCCAGTAAGATGACAGGGACCTATAATTCACCCCTCCACTTT
CASKMTGTYNSPLHF
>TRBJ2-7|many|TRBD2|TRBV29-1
TGCAGCGTACTCACTAGCGACTCCTACGAGCAGTACTTC
CSVLTSDSYEQYF
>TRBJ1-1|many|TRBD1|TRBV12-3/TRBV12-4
TGTGCCAGCAGGGGACAGGGGGGTGCTTTCTTT
CASRGQGGAFF
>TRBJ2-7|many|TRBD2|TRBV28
TGTGCCAGCAGTCCCCTTGGCGGGAGAACCTACGAGCAGTACTTC
CASSPLGGRTYEQYF
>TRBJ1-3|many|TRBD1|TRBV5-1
TGCGCCAGCAGCTTGGGACAGGGACACTCTGGAAACACCATATATTTT
CASSLGQGHSGNTIYF
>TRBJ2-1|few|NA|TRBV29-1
TGCAGCGTTGGGGGCCAGGCGAAAAATGAGCAGTTCTTC
CSVGGQAKNEQFF
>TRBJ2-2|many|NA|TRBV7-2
TGTGCCAGCAGAACAAACCCAGGGTCCACCGGGGAGCTGTTTTTT
CASRTNPGSTGELFF
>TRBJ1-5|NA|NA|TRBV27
TGTGCCAGCAGTCTGGGGACCCGCGGGGATCAGCCCCAGCATTTT
CASSLGTRGDQPQHF
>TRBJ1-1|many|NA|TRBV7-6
TGTGCCAGCAGCCCCGCGGGGAGGGACACTGAAGCTTTCTTT
CASSPAGRDTEAFF
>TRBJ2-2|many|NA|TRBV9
TGTGCCAGCAGGAGGGCCACCGGGGAGCTGTTTTTT
CASRRATGELFF
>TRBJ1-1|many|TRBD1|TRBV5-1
TGCGCCAGCAGCCGTCAGGGGGTAGACACTGAAGCTTTCTTT
CASSRQGVDTEAFF
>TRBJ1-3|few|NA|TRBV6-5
TGTGCCAGCACCCGAAAGGGGGGAAGCTCTGGAAACACCATATATTTT
CASTRKGGSSGNTIYF
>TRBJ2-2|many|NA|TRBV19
TGTGCCAGTAGTTATCCGGGCAGTCGAATTAGAAGCACCGGGGAGCTGTTTTTT
CASSYPGSRIRSTGELFF
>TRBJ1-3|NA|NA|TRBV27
TGTGCCAGCAGTATGGGGTCTCAGGGACGCTCTGGAAACACCATATATTTT
CASSMGSQGRSGNTIYF
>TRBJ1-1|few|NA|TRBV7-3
TGTGCCAGCAGCTTAAAGGGCTCTATCTCCTTGTCCAGCCTGAACACTGAAGCTTTCTTT
CASSLKGSISLSSLNTEAFF
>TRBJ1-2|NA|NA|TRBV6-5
TGTGCCAGCAGGCCGTCTGGACCTTATGGCTACACCTTC
CASRPSGPYGYTF
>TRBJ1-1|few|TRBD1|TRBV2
TGTGCCAGCACCGGGACAGGGCTTTTGAACACTGAAGCTTTCTTT
CASTGTGLLNTEAFF
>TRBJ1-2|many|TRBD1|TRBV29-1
TGCAGCGTCGGGACAGGGGCCTATGGCTACACCTTC
CSVGTGAYGYTF